A selection of T cell receptor beta chains follows, all from one sample in a study of beta chain features in type 1 diabetes. The assay was immunoSEQ multiplex PCR, and TCRdb's table has in-frame clones only and misses some. Of a few hundred thousand clones listed, 24% are singletons. The sample was naive CD4+ T cells from blood. These receptor sequences come from a woman aged 30 to 39 with type 1 diabetes. Each CDR3 is given with its conserved first and last residue. The D gene is left open where the match is weak. Part of the rows lack a size; the others show once, few, many or a class for expanded clones.

few TRBJ2-7 TRBV14 . CASSQVGYLQYF TGTGCCAGCAGCCAAGTCGGTTACCTGCAGTACTTC
few TRBJ2-1 TRBV29-1 TRBD2 CSATLGLAVF TGCAGCGCCACCCTGGGACTAGCCGTCTTC
. TRBJ2-3 TRBV25-1 . CASSSVTDTQYF TGTGCCAGCAGTTCGGTGACAGATACGCAGTATTTT
few TRBJ2-1 TRBV27 . CASSLEYLQGYNEQFF TGTGCCAGCAGTTTAGAATACTTACAGGGCTACAATGAGCAGTTCTTC
. TRBJ2-1 TRBV28 TRBD2 CASSAGLAGINEQFF TGTGCCAGCAGCGCGGGACTAGCGGGCATTAATGAGCAGTTCTTC
few TRBJ1-4 TRBV30 . CAIKRRVNEKLFF TGTGCCATAAAACGGAGGGTTAATGAAAAACTGTTTTTT
few TRBJ1-4 TRBV30 . CAWSVAINEKLFF TGTGCCTGGAGTGTAGCGATAAATGAAAAACTGTTTTTT
. TRBJ2-5 TRBV30 . CAWSTGRETQYF TGTGCCTGGAGTACCGGGAGAGAGACCCAGTACTTC
. TRBJ2-2 TRBV2 . CASRPLGGLFF TGTGCCAGCAGGCCGCTGGGGGGGCTGTTTTTT
few TRBJ1-4 TRBV30 TRBD1 CAWSDWVDREVREDEKLFF TGTGCCTGGAGTGACTGGGTTGACAGGGAGGTTCGGGAAGATGAAAAACTGTTTTTT
. TRBJ2-2 TRBV5-4 TRBD1 CASSLVTGGSGELFF TGTGCCAGCAGCTTGGTGACAGGGGGGTCCGGGGAGCTGTTTTTT
few TRBJ1-1 TRBV30 TRBD1 CAWIGQASPADTEAFF TGTGCCTGGATAGGACAGGCCTCGCCGGCGGACACTGAAGCTTTCTTT
. TRBJ1-5 TRBV6-5 TRBD1 CASSVGQGIDQPQHF TGTGCCAGCAGTGTTGGACAGGGGATAGATCAGCCCCAGCATTTT
. TRBJ2-2 TRBV29-1 . CSVDSDSSNTGELFF TGCAGCGTTGACAGCGACTCTTCGAACACCGGGGAGCTGTTTTTT
few TRBJ1-3 TRBV15 . CATSRDVAHSGNTIYF TGTGCCACCAGCAGAGATGTGGCTCACTCTGGAAACACCATATATTTT
few TRBJ2-1 TRBV13 TRBD2 CASSLGTSGSNEQFF TGTGCCAGCAGCTTAGGTACTAGCGGGAGTAATGAGCAGTTCTTC
. TRBJ1-3 TRBV25-1 TRBD1 CASSDLRTGRNTIYF TGTGCCAGCAGTGACCTTAGGACAGGGAGAAACACCATATATTTT
few TRBJ2-1 TRBV15 TRBD2 CATSREPSGSWDEQFF TGTGCCACCAGCAGAGAACCTAGCGGGTCCTGGGATGAGCAGTTCTTC
few TRBJ2-7 TRBV29-1 . CSVGTQGWEQYF TGCAGCGTCGGTACACAGGGATGGGAGCAGTACTTC
. TRBJ1-1 TRBV30 . CAWSVSGHTEAFF TGTGCCTGGAGTGTCTCAGGGCACACTGAAGCTTTCTTT
. TRBJ2-3 TRBV5-1 TRBD2 CASSLTGGLAADTQYF TGCGCCAGCAGCTTGACCGGGGGACTAGCAGCGGATACGCAGTATTTT
. TRBJ2-4 TRBV2 . CASSEYLGGIQYF TGTGCCAGCAGTGAATACCTAGGAGGGATTCAGTACTTC
. TRBJ2-1 TRBV6-5 . CASSRNNEQFF TGTGCCAGCAGTCGTAACAATGAGCAGTTCTTC
few TRBJ1-2 TRBV5-1 . CASSTQGSGGYGYTF TGCGCCAGCAGCACACAGGGTAGTGGCGGCTATGGCTACACCTTC
. TRBJ1-5 TRBV29-1 TRBD1 CSYGQGINQPQHF TGCAGCTATGGACAGGGAATCAATCAGCCCCAGCATTTT
. TRBJ2-7 TRBV7-3 . CASSPSGVYEQYF TGTGCCAGCAGCCCCTCGGGGGTCTACGAGCAGTACTTC
. TRBJ1-1 TRBV2 TRBD1 CASSGNLQGAAFF TGTGCCAGCAGTGGAAACCTACAGGGGGCAGCTTTCTTT
few TRBJ1-5 TRBV4-2 TRBD1 CASSRGTGGVQPQHF TGTGCCAGCAGCCGTGGGACAGGGGGAGTTCAGCCCCAGCATTTT
few TRBJ2-1 TRBV4-2 . CASSRQGSVGEQFF TGTGCCAGCAGCCGACAAGGTAGCGTAGGTGAGCAGTTCTTC
. TRBJ2-7 TRBV28 TRBD2 CASSRGTSRNYEQYF TGTGCCAGCAGTCGGGGGACTAGCAGAAACTACGAGCAGTACTTC
. TRBJ1-1 TRBV5-1 . CASRTGTANTEAFF TGCGCCAGCAGGACCGGGACTGCGAACACTGAAGCTTTCTTT
. TRBJ2-1 TRBV4-2 . CASSQKRRDEQFF TGTGCCAGCAGCCAAAAGCGGCGAGATGAGCAGTTCTTC
few TRBJ2-7 TRBV15 TRBD2 CATRLAGSSYEQYF TGTGCCACCAGACTAGCGGGATCCTCCTACGAGCAGTACTTC
few TRBJ1-1 TRBV19 . CASSASGVSTEAFF TGTGCCAGTAGTGCCTCGGGGGTTAGCACTGAAGCTTTCTTT
few TRBJ1-4 TRBV15 . CATSRVLRNEKLFF TGTGCCACCAGCAGAGTTCTTCGTAATGAAAAACTGTTTTTT
few TRBJ1-5 TRBV28 . CASSAHRVRGNQPQHF TGTGCCAGCAGTGCACACAGGGTACGGGGCAATCAGCCCCAGCATTTT
. TRBJ2-3 TRBV30 TRBD2 CAWGGGADTQYF TGTGCCTGGGGGGGAGGGGCAGATACGCAGTATTTT
. TRBJ2-7 TRBV19 TRBD1 CASSVNRGQGYEQYF TGTGCCAGTAGTGTCAACAGGGGTCAGGGCTACGAGCAGTACTTC
. TRBJ1-2 TRBV6-1 . CASSDQGYGYTF TGTGCCAGCAGTGACCAGGGGTATGGCTACACCTTC
. TRBJ2-7 TRBV28 . CASSSSGAVRYEQYF TGTGCCAGCAGTTCCTCAGGGGCGGTCAGGTACGAGCAGTACTTC
. TRBJ2-7 TRBV10-3 TRBD2 CAITAGLAGGTNSYEQYF TGTGCCATCACCGCCGGACTAGCGGGAGGGACCAACTCCTACGAGCAGTACTTC